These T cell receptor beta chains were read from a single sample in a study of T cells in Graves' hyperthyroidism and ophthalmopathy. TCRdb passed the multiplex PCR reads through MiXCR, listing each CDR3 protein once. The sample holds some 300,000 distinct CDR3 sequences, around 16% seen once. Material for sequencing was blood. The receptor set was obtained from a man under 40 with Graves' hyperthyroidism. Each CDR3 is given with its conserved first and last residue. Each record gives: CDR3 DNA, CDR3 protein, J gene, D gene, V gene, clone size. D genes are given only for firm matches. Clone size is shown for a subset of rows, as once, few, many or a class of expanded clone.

TGCAGTGCCCGGAGGGGGGATGACACTGAAGCTTTCTTT	CSARRGDDTEAFF	TRBJ1-1	NA	TRBV20-1	many
TGTGCCAGCAGTTCCAGGACAGCCTCGCCTGGAGGCTACACCTTC	CASSSRTASPGGYTF	TRBJ1-2	NA	TRBV12-3/TRBV12-4	many
TGTGCCATCAGTGAGGGGACGGGGTCCCAAGAGACCCAGTACTTC	CAISEGTGSQETQYF	TRBJ2-5	NA	TRBV10-3	many
TGTGCCAGCAGTCCTACAGGACATCAGCCCCAGCATTTT	CASSPTGHQPQHF	TRBJ1-5	NA	TRBV12-3/TRBV12-4	NA
TGTGCCAGCAGCTCGGTGGGGGTCGCGAACACCGGGGAGCTGTTTTTT	CASSSVGVANTGELFF	TRBJ2-2	NA	TRBV9	few
TGTGCCAGCAGACTTGGGACTAGCCGGGCCGGGGAGCAGTTCTTC	CASRLGTSRAGEQFF	TRBJ2-1	TRBD2	TRBV25-1	NA
TGCAGTGCTGCCGAAGCGGGAGGGCCGGAGGAGACCCAGTACTTC	CSAAEAGGPEETQYF	TRBJ2-5	TRBD2	TRBV20-1	NA
TGTGCCACCAGCAGGGCCTCGGACAGGGGGCACCGGGGAGCTTTCTTT	CATSRASDRGHRGAFF	TRBJ1-1	TRBD1	TRBV15	many
TGTGCCAGCAGTTTAAGCGGGACTCGCCCAGATACGCAGTATTTT	CASSLSGTRPDTQYF	TRBJ2-3	TRBD2	TRBV27	many
TGTGCCAGCAGCCCACTGGGCCTAGCGGGCTCCTACAATGAGCAGCTCTTC	CASSPLGLAGSYNEQLF	TRBJ2-1	TRBD2	TRBV7-9	NA
TGTGCCAGCAGTTCGGGGCCAGGCACTGAAGCTTTCTTT	CASSSGPGTEAFF	TRBJ1-1	NA	TRBV2	many
TGTGCCTGGAGTGTACTGTACGAGGGTCAGCCCCAGCATTTT	CAWSVLYEGQPQHF	TRBJ1-5	NA	TRBV30	many
TGTGCCAGCAGCTTAGCTGCTGGGACAGGGGGTGAGACCGGGGAGCTGTTTTTT	CASSLAAGTGGETGELFF	TRBJ2-2	TRBD1	TRBV7-9	few
TGTGCCAGCAGCCCCGGGACAGAGCCTTCTGGCTACACCTTC	CASSPGTEPSGYTF	TRBJ1-2	TRBD1	TRBV7-9	NA
TGTGCCAGCAGCTCATTCGACTTCAGGGTTTCCTATGGCTACACCTTC	CASSSFDFRVSYGYTF	TRBJ1-2	NA	TRBV7-9	NA
TGTGCCAGCAGCGCACCGGGACTAGCGGACAATGAGCAGTTCTTC	CASSAPGLADNEQFF	TRBJ2-1	TRBD2	TRBV6-1	many
TGTGCCAGCAGCCGCCGGTACAGGGGTAGGAACACAGATACGCAGTATTTT	CASSRRYRGRNTDTQYF	TRBJ2-3	TRBD1	TRBV5-4	few
TGTGCCAGCAGCTTAGCACAGGGTGGAGAAAAACTGTTTTTT	CASSLAQGGEKLFF	TRBJ1-4	NA	TRBV7-2	NA
TGTGCCAGCGGGCCCGACCCAAGCTCCTACGAGCAGTACTTC	CASGPDPSSYEQYF	TRBJ2-7	NA	TRBV6-1	many
TGTGCCAGCAGTTTGACTTACTCCTACGAGCAGTACTTC	CASSLTYSYEQYF	TRBJ2-7	NA	TRBV27	many
TGCGCCAGCAGCGATGGGACAGGGGTGGATAAAGCCCAGCATTTT	CASSDGTGVDKAQHF	TRBJ1-5	TRBD1	TRBV5-1	few
TGTGCCAGCAGCTCTACAGGGGTCGAAAACACCATAAATTTT	CASSSTGVENTINF	TRBJ1-3	TRBD1	TRBV12-3/TRBV12-4	NA
TGTGCCAGCATTGTAGTCTTGAACACTGAAGCTTTCTTT	CASIVVLNTEAFF	TRBJ1-1	NA	TRBV6-2/TRBV6-3	few
TGTGCCAGCAGCTTGTTTGGTAGCGGACGAGCAGATACGCAGTATTTT	CASSLFGSGRADTQYF	TRBJ2-3	NA	TRBV5-6	many
TGTGCCAGCAGTGACTCGACAGGGGGCGGCTACACCTTC	CASSDSTGGGYTF	TRBJ1-2	TRBD1	TRBV6-4	many
TGCAGTGCTAGGGGGCCAGCGGCTAGCACAGATACGCAGTATTTT	CSARGPAASTDTQYF	TRBJ2-3	NA	TRBV20-1	few
TGTGCCAGCAGTTACTCAAGGACAGGGAATCGTAATGAGCAGTTCTTC	CASSYSRTGNRNEQFF	TRBJ2-1	TRBD1	TRBV6-5	many
TGCAGTGCTAGACCGGGACTAGCGGGATTCGAGCAGTACTTC	CSARPGLAGFEQYF	TRBJ2-7	TRBD2	TRBV20-1	NA
TGTGCCGGAAGGCGTACCACAGATACGCAGTATTTT	CAGRRTTDTQYF	TRBJ2-3	NA	TRBV30	once
TGTGCCAGCAGCCAAGATGGGGCGGCAGCTGGTGAACGCACAGATACGCAGTATTTT	CASSQDGAAAGERTDTQYF	TRBJ2-3	NA	TRBV4-2	few
TGTGCCAGCGCGACTAGGGGTCAGCCCCAGCATTTT	CASATRGQPQHF	TRBJ1-5	NA	TRBV28	NA
TGTGCCAGCACCACGGGGGGACTAGCGGGAGGCCCCACAGATACGCAGTATTTT	CASTTGGLAGGPTDTQYF	TRBJ2-3	TRBD2	TRBV28	many
TGTGCCAGCAAGTCTGCGGGGGAGCTGTTTTTT	CASKSAGELFF	TRBJ2-2	NA	TRBV25-1	few
TGCGCCAGCAGTGAGGGGTCTGGGGATCAGCCCCAGCATTTT	CASSEGSGDQPQHF	TRBJ1-5	NA	TRBV10-1	NA
TGCAGTGCTAGAGATTTCCAGGGGGCGATTGGCTACACCTTC	CSARDFQGAIGYTF	TRBJ1-2	TRBD1	TRBV20-1	few
TGTGCCAGCAGTCTAGAGGACACTGAAGCTTTCTTT	CASSLEDTEAFF	TRBJ1-1	NA	TRBV12-3/TRBV12-4	NA
TGTGCCAGCAGCCAAGATCGCCAGGCCCCCTACGAGCAGTACTTC	CASSQDRQAPYEQYF	TRBJ2-7	NA	TRBV3-1	many
TGCAGTGCCGCCTCTAGCGGGAGGGCCGCAGATACGCAGTATTTT	CSAASSGRAADTQYF	TRBJ2-3	TRBD2	TRBV20-1	few
TGTGCCAGCAGTTTAAGCGCAGATACGCAGTATTTT	CASSLSADTQYF	TRBJ2-3	NA	TRBV28	many
TGCGCCAGCAGCTTAAGCGGGAGGGGGTCGGGTGAGCAGTTCTTC	CASSLSGRGSGEQFF	TRBJ2-1	TRBD2	TRBV5-1	few
TGTGCCAGCAGCCCGGACGGTGGAAGAAAACTGTTTTTT	CASSPDGGRKLFF	TRBJ1-4	NA	TRBV3-1	many
TGTGCCAGCTCACCACCAACTAGCAGATCCGACACAGATACGCAGTATTTT	CASSPPTSRSDTDTQYF	TRBJ2-3	NA	TRBV18	many
TGTGCCAGCAGCTTGTCCGGGGTCACGGATACGCAGTATTTT	CASSLSGVTDTQYF	TRBJ2-3	NA	TRBV11-2	NA
TGCAGCGCCGGAAGTACAGGGTTGGCCGGGGAGCTGTTTTTT	CSAGSTGLAGELFF	TRBJ2-2	NA	TRBV29-1	NA